The 5 T cell receptor beta chains presented below share a single source sample, sequenced in a study of shared clonotypes between healthy human individuals. Method: immunoSEQ multiplex PCR; TCRdb's copy keeps in-frame clones and lacks some. The data show roughly 2.5 million clones, roughly 92% seen once. The specimen was naive CD4+ T cells sorted from blood. Sample subset: CD45RA+ positively selected. Receptor source: a man younger than 35 in good health.

The chain has TRBV19 and TRBJ2-7; 10 positions match TRBD2. Germline V gene lookup returns CDR1 LNHDA and CDR2 SQIVND (reference sequence). The V and J ends lost 5 bases and 2 bases, in that order; junction bases with no gene match: 9. The CDR3 is 16 residues long. The CDR3 loop is CASSDRGLAETYEQYF. CDR3 DNA sequence: TGTGCCAGTAGTGACCGCGGACTAGCGGAGACCTACGAGCAGTACTTC.

As concerns this clone: One end of the junction does not line up with germline, which may come from a read error. CDR3 nucleotides: TGTGCTAGCAGCTTATCGGGGTTGGGAGATACGCAGTATTTT. Its protein product is CASSLSGLGDTQYF. The rearrangement links TRBV7-7 to TRBJ2-3; tentatively, D is TRBD2 (5 bases). Germline V gene sequence: CDR1 SSHAT, CDR2 FNYEAQ (reference sequence). The CDR3 is 14 amino acids.

The chain employs TRBV10-3 and TRBJ2-5, with D possibly matching TRBD1 (6 bases). TRBJ2-7 matches the DNA end more closely, so the J call is doubtful. From germline, CDR1 is ENHRY and CDR2 SYGVKD. The CDR3 length is 14 residues. Here the CDR3 DNA reads TGTGCCATCAGTGCACAGGGATATACCTACGAGCAGTACTTC. Translating it yields CAISAQGYTYEQYF.

With regard to this clone: This sample includes further DNA sequences coding for the same CDR3. The V gene is TRBV7-9, the J gene TRBJ1-1; weak D call: TRBD1 (5 bases). V was trimmed by 0 bases and J by 7 bases, leaving 9 bases between them. The CDR3 has 13 amino acids. Germline CDR1 is SEHNR and CDR2 is FQNEAQ (reference sequence). In DNA, the CDR3 is TGTGCCAGCAGCTTAGCCGGGGGGAATGAAGCTTTCTTT. Translation: CASSLAGGNEAFF.

The chain combines TRBV7-2 with TRBJ2-7; possible D gene TRBD2, 5 bases. The V gene lost 2 bases and the J gene lost 1 base, with 9 bases spanning the gap. CDR3 length: 14 residues. Germline values: CDR1 SGHTA, CDR2 FQGNSA. The CDR3 DNA reads as TGTGCCAGCAGCTTATCCCTAGCATCCTACGAGCAGTACTTC. Protein: CASSLSLASYEQYF.